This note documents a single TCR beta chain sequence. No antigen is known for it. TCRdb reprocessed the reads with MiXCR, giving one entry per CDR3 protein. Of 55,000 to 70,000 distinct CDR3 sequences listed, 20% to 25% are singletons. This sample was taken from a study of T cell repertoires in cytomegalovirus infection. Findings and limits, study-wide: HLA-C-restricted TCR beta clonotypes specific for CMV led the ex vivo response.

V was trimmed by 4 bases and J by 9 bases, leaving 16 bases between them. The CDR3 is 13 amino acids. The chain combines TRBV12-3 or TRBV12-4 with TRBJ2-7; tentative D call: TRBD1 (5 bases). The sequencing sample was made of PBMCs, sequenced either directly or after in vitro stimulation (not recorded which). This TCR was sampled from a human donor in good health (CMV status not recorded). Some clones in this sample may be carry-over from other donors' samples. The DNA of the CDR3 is TGTGCCAGCAGTTCCTTCGCTGGCCAGGGGCAGTACTTC. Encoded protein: CASSSFAGQGQYF.